Below, one T cell receptor (beta chain) is given with its context. The authors' processing: Using reference gene primer amplification, nucleated cell counts were estimated. Repertoires were generated with immunoSEQ multiplex PCR, while TCRdb's copy carries only in-frame clones and drops some. For V, J and clone size, that table is used; D and trimming come from the DNA. The data contain tens of thousands of clones, roughly four fifths of them singletons. The data stem from a study of blood T cell repertoires in COVID-19. Across the study: T cells, B-cell-depleted T cells, or PBMCs supplied cDNA or gDNA.

Sequencing used peripheral blood. This sequence originates from a woman in her 70s with acute or convalescent COVID-19.

In DNA, the CDR3 is TGTGCCAGCAGACCCGGACAGGGGGCTAACTACAATGAGCAGTTCTTC. Residues: CASRPGQGANYNEQFF. J is TRBJ2-1 and V is TRBV9; TRBD1 aligns across 11 bases. The CDR3 loop spans 16 amino acids. Germline values: CDR1 SGDLS, CDR2 YYNGEE. V lost 5 bases to trimming and J lost 3 bases; unmatched junction nucleotides: 7.